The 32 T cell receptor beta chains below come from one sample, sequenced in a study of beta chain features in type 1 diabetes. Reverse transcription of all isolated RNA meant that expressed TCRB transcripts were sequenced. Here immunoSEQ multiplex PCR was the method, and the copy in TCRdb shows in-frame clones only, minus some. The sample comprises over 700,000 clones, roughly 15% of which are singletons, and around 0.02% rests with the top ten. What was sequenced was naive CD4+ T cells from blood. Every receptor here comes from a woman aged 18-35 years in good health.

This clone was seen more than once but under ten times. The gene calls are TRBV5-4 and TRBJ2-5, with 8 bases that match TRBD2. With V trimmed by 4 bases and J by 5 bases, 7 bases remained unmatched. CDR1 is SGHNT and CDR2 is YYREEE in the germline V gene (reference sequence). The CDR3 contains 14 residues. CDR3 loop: CASSLQRERETQYF. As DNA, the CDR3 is TGTGCCAGCAGCCTTCAGCGGGAGAGGGAGACCCAGTACTTC.

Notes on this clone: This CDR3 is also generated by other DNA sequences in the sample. CDR3 sequence: CASRSDSYNEQFF. The CDR3 DNA is TGTGCCAGCAGATCGGACAGCTACAATGAGCAGTTCTTC. The chain joins TRBV6-5 to TRBJ2-1; possibly TRBD1 for D (6 bases). Germline V CDR1 and CDR2: MNHEY, SVGAGI. This CDR3 is built from 13 residues. V was pared by 6 bases and J by 3 bases, with 9 bases between.

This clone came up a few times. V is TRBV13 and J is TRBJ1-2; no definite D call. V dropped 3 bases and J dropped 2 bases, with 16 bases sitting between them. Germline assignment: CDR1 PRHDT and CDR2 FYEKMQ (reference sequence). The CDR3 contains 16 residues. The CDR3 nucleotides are TGTGCCAGCAGCTTCTCGGGTGAGGGCCCCAACTATGGCTACACCTTC. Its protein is CASSFSGEGPNYGYTF.

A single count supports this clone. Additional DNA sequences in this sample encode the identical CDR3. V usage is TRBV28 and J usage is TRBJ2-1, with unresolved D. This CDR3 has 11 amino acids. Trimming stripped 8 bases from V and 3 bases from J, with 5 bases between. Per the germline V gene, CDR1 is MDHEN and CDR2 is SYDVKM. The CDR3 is CASVSYNEQFF. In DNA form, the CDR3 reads TGTGCCAGCGTTAGCTACAATGAGCAGTTCTTC.

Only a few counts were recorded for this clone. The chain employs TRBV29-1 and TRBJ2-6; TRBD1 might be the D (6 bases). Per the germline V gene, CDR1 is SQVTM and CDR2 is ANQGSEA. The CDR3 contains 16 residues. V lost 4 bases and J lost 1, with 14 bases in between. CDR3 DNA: TGCAGCGTTGCCCAGGGGTCAACTTCTGGGGCCAACGTCCTGACTTTC. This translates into CSVAQGSTSGANVLTF.

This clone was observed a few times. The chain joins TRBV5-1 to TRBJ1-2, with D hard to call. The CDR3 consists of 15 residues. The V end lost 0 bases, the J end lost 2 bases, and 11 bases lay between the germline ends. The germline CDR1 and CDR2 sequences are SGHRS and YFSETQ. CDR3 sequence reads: CASSLEVGLNYGYTF. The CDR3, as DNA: TGCGCCAGCAGCTTGGAAGTGGGCCTGAACTATGGCTACACCTTC.

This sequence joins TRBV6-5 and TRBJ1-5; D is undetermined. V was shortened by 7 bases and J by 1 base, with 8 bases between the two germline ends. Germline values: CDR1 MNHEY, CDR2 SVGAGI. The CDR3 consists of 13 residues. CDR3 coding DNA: TGTGCCAGCACCCACACAAGCAATCAGCCCCAGCATTTT. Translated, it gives CASTHTSNQPQHF.

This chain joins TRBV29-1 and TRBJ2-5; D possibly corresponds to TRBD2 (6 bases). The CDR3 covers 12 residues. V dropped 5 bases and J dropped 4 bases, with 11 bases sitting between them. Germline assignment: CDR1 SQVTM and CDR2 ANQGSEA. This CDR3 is CSVRRAGETQYF. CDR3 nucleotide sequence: TGCAGCGTTAGGCGAGCGGGAGAGACCCAGTACTTC.

The CDR3: CASSPRGRQGPPATNEKLFF. The CDR3, as DNA: TGTGCCAGCTCACCCAGAGGAAGACAGGGACCACCCGCAACTAATGAAAAACTGTTTTTT. The rearrangement joins TRBV18 to TRBJ1-4, with 7 bases fitting TRBD1. V shed 3 bases and J 0 bases; nucleotides not matched to a gene: 16. The CDR3 is 20 amino acids. Germline lookup yields CDR1 KGHSH and CDR2 LQKENI.

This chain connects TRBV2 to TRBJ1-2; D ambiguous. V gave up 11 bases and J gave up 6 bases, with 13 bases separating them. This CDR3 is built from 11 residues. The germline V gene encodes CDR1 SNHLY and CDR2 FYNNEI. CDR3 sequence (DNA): TGTGCCCACGGCGGTACCAATGGCTACACCTTC. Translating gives CAHGGTNGYTF.

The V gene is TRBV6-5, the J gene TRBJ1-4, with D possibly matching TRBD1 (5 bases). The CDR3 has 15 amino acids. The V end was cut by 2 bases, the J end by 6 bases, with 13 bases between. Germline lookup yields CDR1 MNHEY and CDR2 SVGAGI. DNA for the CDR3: TGTGCCAGCAGTTACACGTACAGGCTAGATGAAAAACTGTTTTTT. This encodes CASSYTYRLDEKLFF.

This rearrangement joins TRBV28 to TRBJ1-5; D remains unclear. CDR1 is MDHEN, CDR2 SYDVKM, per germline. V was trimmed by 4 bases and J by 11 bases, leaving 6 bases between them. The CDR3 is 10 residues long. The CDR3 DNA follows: TGTGCCAGCAGTTCCGAGACCCAGCATTTT. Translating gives CASSSETQHF. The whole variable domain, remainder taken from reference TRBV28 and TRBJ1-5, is DVKVTQSSRYLVKRTGEKVFLECVQDMDHENMFWYRQDPGLGLRLIYFSYDVKMKEKGDIPEGYSVSREKKERFSLILESASTNQTSMYLCASSSETQHFGDGTRLSIL.

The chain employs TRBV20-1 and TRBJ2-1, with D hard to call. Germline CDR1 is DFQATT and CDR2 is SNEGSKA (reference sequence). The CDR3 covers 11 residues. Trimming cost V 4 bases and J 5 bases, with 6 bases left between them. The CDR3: CSATENNEQFF. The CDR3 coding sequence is TGCAGTGCTACCGAAAACAATGAGCAGTTCTTC.

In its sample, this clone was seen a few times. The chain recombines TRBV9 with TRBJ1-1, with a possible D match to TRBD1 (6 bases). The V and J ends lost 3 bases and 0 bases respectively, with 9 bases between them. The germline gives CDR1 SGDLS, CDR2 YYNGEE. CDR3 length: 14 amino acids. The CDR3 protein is CASSADSMNTEAFF. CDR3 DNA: TGTGCCAGCAGCGCGGACAGCATGAACACTGAAGCTTTCTTT.

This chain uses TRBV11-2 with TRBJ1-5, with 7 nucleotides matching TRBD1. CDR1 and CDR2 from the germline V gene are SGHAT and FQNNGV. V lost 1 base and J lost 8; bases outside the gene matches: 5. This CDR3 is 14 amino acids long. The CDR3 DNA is TGTGCCAGCAGCTTAGCCCACAGGGGAGAGCCCCAGCATTTT. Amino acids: CASSLAHRGEPQHF.

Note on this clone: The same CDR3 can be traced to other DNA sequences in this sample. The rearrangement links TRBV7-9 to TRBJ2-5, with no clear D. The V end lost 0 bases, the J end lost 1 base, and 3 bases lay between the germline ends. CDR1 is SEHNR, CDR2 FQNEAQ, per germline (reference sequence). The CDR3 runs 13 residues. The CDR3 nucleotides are TGTGCCAGCAGCTTAGCGATCCAAGAGACCCAGTACTTC. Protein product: CASSLAIQETQYF.

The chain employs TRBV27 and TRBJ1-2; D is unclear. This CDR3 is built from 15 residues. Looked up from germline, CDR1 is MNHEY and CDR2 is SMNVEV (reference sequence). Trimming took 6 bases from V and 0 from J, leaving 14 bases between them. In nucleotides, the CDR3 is TGTGCCAGCAGACTCGGAACGATGGCTAACTATGGCTACACCTTC. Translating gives CASRLGTMANYGYTF.

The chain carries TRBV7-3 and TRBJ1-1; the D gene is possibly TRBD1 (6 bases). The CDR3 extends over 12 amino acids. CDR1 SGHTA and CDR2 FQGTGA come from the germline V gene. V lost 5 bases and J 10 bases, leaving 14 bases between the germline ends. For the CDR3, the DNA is TGTGCCAGCAGCCCAAAGGGGGGTAGAGCTTTCTTT. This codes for CASSPKGGRAFF.

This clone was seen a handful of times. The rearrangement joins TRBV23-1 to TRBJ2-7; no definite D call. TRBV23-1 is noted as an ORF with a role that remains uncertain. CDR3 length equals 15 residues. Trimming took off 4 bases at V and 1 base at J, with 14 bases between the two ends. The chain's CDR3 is CASSPGRWGSYEQYF. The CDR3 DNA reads TGCGCCAGCAGTCCTGGCAGGTGGGGATCCTACGAGCAGTACTTC.

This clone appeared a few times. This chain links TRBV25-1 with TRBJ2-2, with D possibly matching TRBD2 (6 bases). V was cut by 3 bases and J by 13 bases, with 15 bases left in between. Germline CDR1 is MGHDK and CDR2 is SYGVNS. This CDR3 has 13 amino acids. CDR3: CASSEGGALGLFF. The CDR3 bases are TGTGCCAGCAGTGAGGGCGGGGCCCTGGGGCTGTTTTTT.

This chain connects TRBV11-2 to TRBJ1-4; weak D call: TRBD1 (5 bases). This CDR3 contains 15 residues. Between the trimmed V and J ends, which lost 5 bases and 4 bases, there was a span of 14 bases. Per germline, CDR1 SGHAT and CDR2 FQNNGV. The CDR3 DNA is TGTGCCAGCAGCCCGTGGGGGGGGTTTAATGAAAAACTGTTTTTT. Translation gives CASSPWGGFNEKLFF.

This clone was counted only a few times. This CDR3 reads CASSKQDSYEQYF. As DNA, the CDR3 is TGTGCCAGCAGCAAACAGGACTCCTACGAGCAGTACTTC. The rearrangement links TRBV13 to TRBJ2-7; tentative D call: TRBD1 (5 bases). The CDR3 loop spans 13 amino acids. The germline gives CDR1 PRHDT, CDR2 FYEKMQ (reference sequence). Trimming shortened V by 5 bases and J by 0 bases, and 8 bases separated the two germline ends.

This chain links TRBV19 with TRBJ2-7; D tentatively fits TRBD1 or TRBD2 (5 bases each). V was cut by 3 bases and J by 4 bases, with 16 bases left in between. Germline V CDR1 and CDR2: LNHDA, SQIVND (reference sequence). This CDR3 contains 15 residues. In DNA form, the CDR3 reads TGTGCCAGTAGTATTGACGGGGCCCCCCTGTACGAGCAGTACTTC. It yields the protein CASSIDGAPLYEQYF. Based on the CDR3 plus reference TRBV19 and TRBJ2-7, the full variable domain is DGGITQSPKYLFRKEGQNVTLSCEQNLNHDAMYWYRQDPGQGLRLIYYSQIVNDFQKGDIAEGYSVSREKKESFPLTVTSAQKNPTAFYLCASSIDGAPLYEQYFGPGTRLTVT.

The CDR3 spells CASRPLGRADGYTF. In DNA, the CDR3 is TGTGCCAGCAGGCCCCTCGGGAGGGCCGATGGCTACACCTTC. The gene calls are TRBV21-1 and TRBJ1-2. TRBV21-1 is tagged as a pseudogene. This CDR3 comprises 14 residues.

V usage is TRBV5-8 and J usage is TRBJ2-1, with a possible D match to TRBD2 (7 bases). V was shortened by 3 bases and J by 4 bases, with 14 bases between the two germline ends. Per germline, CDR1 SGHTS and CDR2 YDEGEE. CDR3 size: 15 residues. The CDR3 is CASSSKAGQYNEQFF. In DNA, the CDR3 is TGTGCCAGCAGCTCGAAAGCGGGACAATACAATGAGCAGTTCTTC.

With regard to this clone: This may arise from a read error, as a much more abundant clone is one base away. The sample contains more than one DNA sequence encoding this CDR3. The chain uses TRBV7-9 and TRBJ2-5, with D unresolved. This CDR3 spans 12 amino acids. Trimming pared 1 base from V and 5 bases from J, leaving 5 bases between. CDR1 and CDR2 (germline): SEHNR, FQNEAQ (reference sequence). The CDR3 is CASSLVGETQYF. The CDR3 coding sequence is TGTGCCAGCAGCTTAGTCGGCGAGACCCAGTACTTC.

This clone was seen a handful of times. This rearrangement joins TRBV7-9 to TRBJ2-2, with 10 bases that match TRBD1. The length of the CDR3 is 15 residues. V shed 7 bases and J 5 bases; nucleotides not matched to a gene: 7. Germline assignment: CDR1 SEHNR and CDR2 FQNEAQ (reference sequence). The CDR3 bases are TGTGCCAGCACCTACAGGGACAGGGGAACCGGGGAGCTGTTTTTT. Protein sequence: CASTYRDRGTGELFF.

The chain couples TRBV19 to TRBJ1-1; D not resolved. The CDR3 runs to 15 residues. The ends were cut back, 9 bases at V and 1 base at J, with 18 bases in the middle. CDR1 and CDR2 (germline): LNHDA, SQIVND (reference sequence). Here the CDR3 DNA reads TGTGCCAGCAACGTGTTGGGTCAGCCGAACACTGAAGCTTTCTTT. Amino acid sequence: CASNVLGQPNTEAFF.

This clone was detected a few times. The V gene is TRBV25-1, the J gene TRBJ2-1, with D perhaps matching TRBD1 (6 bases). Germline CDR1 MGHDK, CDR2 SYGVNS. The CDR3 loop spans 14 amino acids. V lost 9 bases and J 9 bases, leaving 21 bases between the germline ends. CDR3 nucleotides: TGTGCCAGTCTTAAACAGGGCGGATTAGGTGAGCAGTTCTTC. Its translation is CASLKQGGLGEQFF. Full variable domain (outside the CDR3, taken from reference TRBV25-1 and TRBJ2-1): EADIYQTPRYLVIGTGKKITLECSQTMGHDKMYWYQQDPGMELHLIHYSYGVNSTEKGDLSSESTVSRIRTEHFPLTLESARPSHTSQYLCASLKQGGLGEQFFGPGTRLTVL.

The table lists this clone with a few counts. CDR3 residues: CASSTGTSASYEQYF. The CDR3 DNA sequence: TGTGCCAGCAGCACAGGGACTAGTGCGTCCTACGAGCAGTACTTC. This chain connects TRBV5-4 to TRBJ2-7; 8 bases are shared with TRBD2. The CDR3 spans 15 residues. In germline, CDR1 is SGHNT, CDR2 YYREEE (reference sequence). The V segment lost 4 bases and the J segment 1 base; nucleotides outside the gene matches: 7.

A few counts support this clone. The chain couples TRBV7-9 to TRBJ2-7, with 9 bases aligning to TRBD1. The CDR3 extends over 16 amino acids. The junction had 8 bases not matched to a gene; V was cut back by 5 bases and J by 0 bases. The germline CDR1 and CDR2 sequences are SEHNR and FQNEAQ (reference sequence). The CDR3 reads CASSPLPGQGSYEQYF. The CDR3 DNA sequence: TGTGCCAGCAGCCCTCTACCGGGACAGGGCTCCTACGAGCAGTACTTC.

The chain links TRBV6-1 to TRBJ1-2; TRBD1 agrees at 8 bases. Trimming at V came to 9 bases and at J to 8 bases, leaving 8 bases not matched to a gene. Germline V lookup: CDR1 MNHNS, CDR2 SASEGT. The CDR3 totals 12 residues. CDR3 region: CASSGQVRGYTF. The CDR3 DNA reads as TGTGCCAGTTCGGGACAGGTCCGCGGCTACACCTTC.